These 18 T cell receptor beta chains share one sample of origin, sequenced in a study of regulatory T cells in long-lasting Graves disease. For TCR beta, libraries came from iRepertoire HTBI primers and Arm-PCR of CDR3 regions. TCRdb analysed the multiplex PCR reads with MiXCR anew, one entry per CDR3 protein. The data show 650,000 to 700,000 distinct CDR3 sequences, 25% to 30% seen once. The time point is: persistent/refractory GD, antithyroid drugs over 5 years with positive TRAb. PBMC-derived RNA was used for the TCR library. Sequenced material: peripheral blood mononuclear cells (PBMCs), taken when the disease was refractory, from a patient treated with antithyroid drugs. All receptors derive from a female donor with Graves disease.

The J gene is TRBJ2-1, the V gene TRBV11-2; D gene ambiguous. CDR1 and CDR2 (germline): SGHAT, FQNNGV. V lost 4 bases and J lost 4, with 8 bases in between. This CDR3 is 13 amino acids long. The CDR3 loop is CASSSTRYNEQFF. The CDR3 DNA reads TGTGCCAGCAGCTCGACCAGATACAATGAGCAGTTCTTC.

The table lists this clonotype with a few counts. V is TRBV12-3 or TRBV12-4 and J is TRBJ1-2; D is ambiguous. V lost 7 bases, J lost 3 bases, and 9 bases lay in between. This CDR3 has 12 residues. In DNA form, the CDR3 reads TGTGCCAGCAATTCAAGGGACTATGGCTACACCTTC. This translates into CASNSRDYGYTF.

J is TRBJ1-2 and V is TRBV7-9; D is possibly TRBD1 (5 bases). The CDR3 consists of 14 residues. Trimming cost V 3 bases and J 8 bases, with 16 bases left between them. The V gene's germline CDR1 is SEHNR and CDR2 FQNEAQ (reference sequence). CDR3 coding DNA: TGTGCCAGCAGCTTCGCCCAGGGACTTGAGGGCTACACCTTC. Translation: CASSFAQGLEGYTF.

V and J are TRBV18 and TRBJ2-4; D remains ambiguous. CDR1 is KGHSH and CDR2 is LQKENI in the germline V gene. CDR3 length: 13 amino acids. V lost 6 bases to trimming and J lost 8 bases, with 14 bases between them. The CDR3 sequence: CASSPMRMDIQYF. In DNA, the CDR3 is TGTGCCAGCTCCCCGATGAGGATGGACATTCAGTACTTC.

V gene TRBV4-1 combines with J gene TRBJ1-1; no definite D call. The length of the CDR3 is 14 residues. Germline-derived CDR1 and CDR2 are MGHRA and YSYEKL. V dropped 4 bases and J dropped 0 bases, with 9 bases sitting between them. CDR3 bases: TGCGCCAGCAGCCCCAATCCAATGAACACTGAAGCTTTCTTT. Its translation is CASSPNPMNTEAFF.

Concerning this clonotype itself: At one of its ends the junction is not consistent with the germline gene, which may arise from a read error. The chain has TRBV27 and TRBJ2-7; D is tentatively TRBD1 or TRBD2 (5 bases each). CDR3 size: 12 residues. CDR1 is MNHEY and CDR2 is SMNVEV in the germline V gene (reference sequence). CDR3 DNA sequence: TGTGCCAGCAGTAGGGACGGGTACGAGCAGCACTTC. This codes for CASSRDGYEQHF.

The table lists this clonotype with a few counts. The chain employs TRBV14 and TRBJ1-2; 9 nucleotides line up with TRBD1. V was clipped by 2 bases and J by 7 bases; unmatched bases: 11. This CDR3 has 16 residues. Germline V gene lookup returns CDR1 SGHDN and CDR2 FVKESK. CDR3 bases: TGTGCCAGCAGCCAACGCGGTAGGGACAGGGTTGCTGGCTACACCTTC. Amino acid sequence: CASSQRGRDRVAGYTF.

The rearrangement joins TRBV19 to TRBJ1-1; D is uncertain. This CDR3 contains 13 residues. V was pared by 0 bases and J by 6 bases, with 8 bases between. Germline V gene data show CDR1 as LNHDA and CDR2 as SQIVND (reference sequence). CDR3 nucleotides: TGTGCCAGTAGTATAGATGAACTCTCTGAAGCTTTCTTT. Its protein is CASSIDELSEAFF.

V usage is TRBV19 and J usage is TRBJ1-5; the D gene is possibly TRBD1 (5 bases). V lost 3 bases to trimming and J lost 4 bases, with 13 bases between them. The germline gives CDR1 LNHDA, CDR2 SQIVND (reference sequence). This CDR3 has 15 amino acids. The CDR3 bases are TGTGCCAGTAGTATGGGGCAGGGAGGGAATCAGCCCCAGCATTTT. It codes for CASSMGQGGNQPQHF.

The V gene is TRBV5-1, the J gene TRBJ1-1; 10 bases line up with TRBD1. This CDR3 is 15 amino acids long. The V and J ends lost 2 bases and 5 bases, in that order; junction bases with no gene match: 6. CDR1 and CDR2 from the germline V gene are SGHRS and YFSETQ. The CDR3 is CASSFGTGVKTEAFF. In nucleotides, the CDR3 is TGCGCCAGCAGCTTCGGGACAGGGGTTAAGACTGAAGCTTTCTTT.

CDR3 coding DNA: TGCAGCGTTGAAAGTCGACTCTCTGGAAACACCATATATTTT. Translated, it gives CSVESRLSGNTIYF. The chain uses TRBV29-1 and TRBJ1-3; D not certain. Germline CDR1 SQVTM, CDR2 ANQGSEA. This CDR3 contains 14 residues. V was trimmed by 2 bases and J by 0 bases, leaving 8 bases between them.

This clonotype was seen more than once but under ten times. The rearrangement links TRBV24-1 to TRBJ1-1; no reliable D call. Germline V lookup: CDR1 KGHDR, CDR2 SFDVKD. This CDR3 contains 13 residues. The V end was cut by 10 bases, the J end by 3 bases, with 14 bases between. The DNA of the CDR3 is TGTGCCACACCGGGCACGACGGACACTGAAGCTTTCTTT. Translating gives CATPGTTDTEAFF.

About this clonotype itself: A clone one base away is much larger, so this may be a read error. This chain links TRBV12-3 or TRBV12-4 with TRBJ1-1, with D possibly TRBD1 on 6 matching bases. Deletions cut 5 bases from V and 7 bases from J, with 14 bases between. This CDR3 comprises 13 residues. In nucleotides, the CDR3 is TGTGCCAGCAGTCTCGGACAGTTGGGTGAAGCTTTCTTT. Protein sequence: CASSLGQLGEAFF.

This sequence joins TRBV24-1 and TRBJ1-2; 7 nucleotides agree with TRBD1. This CDR3 contains 13 residues. V lost 5 bases, J lost 3 bases, and 2 bases stayed unmatched. Germline CDR1 is KGHDR and CDR2 is SFDVKD. In DNA form, the CDR3 reads TGTGCCACCAGTGGGACAGGATACTATGGCTACACCTTC. Translating gives CATSGTGYYGYTF.

This clonotype was seen only a few times. This sequence joins TRBV6-1 and TRBJ1-5; D not certain. Trimming pared 3 bases from V and 5 bases from J, leaving 8 bases between. The length of the CDR3 is 13 residues. Germline CDR1 is MNHNS and CDR2 is SASEGT. CDR3 sequence reads: CASSEGSDQPQHF. DNA for the CDR3: TGTGCCAGCAGTGAGGGGAGCGATCAGCCCCAGCATTTT.

This clonotype has more than one count but fewer than ten. This sequence joins TRBV3-1 and TRBJ2-7, with D tentatively TRBD2 (6 bases). Deletions cut 2 bases from V and 3 bases from J, with 26 bases between. The CDR3 covers 19 residues. Germline CDR1 is LGHDT and CDR2 is YNNKEL (reference sequence). CDR3 protein: CASSQLPSGVEVPIYEQYF. CDR3 sequence (DNA): TGTGCCAGCAGCCAACTCCCCTCGGGGGTGGAGGTACCCATCTACGAGCAGTACTTC.

This clonotype occurred once. CDR3 bases: TGCAGTGCGATTACCCAGGGATATGGCTACACCTTC. It encodes CSAITQGYGYTF. The J gene is TRBJ1-2, the V gene TRBV20-1; TRBD1 is a possible D gene (5 bases). CDR3 length equals 12 residues. CDR1 DFQATT and CDR2 SNEGSKA come from the germline V gene (reference sequence). Trimming took 6 bases from V and 5 from J, leaving 13 bases between them.

This clonotype has at least ten counts. The V call is TRBV11-2, the J call TRBJ2-5; no definite D call. CDR1 and CDR2 (germline): SGHAT, FQNNGV. The V gene lost 5 bases and the J gene lost 0 bases, with 4 bases spanning the gap. CDR3 length: 12 residues. Here the CDR3 DNA reads TGTGCCAGCAGCCTCCACCAAGAGACCCAGTACTTC. Amino acids: CASSLHQETQYF.